This entry features one T cell receptor (beta chain) sequence. The data were obtained in a study of blood T cell repertoires in COVID-19. Study in general: T cells, B-cell-depleted T cells, or PBMCs provided the cDNA or gDNA that served as material.

In the authors' methods: Cell counts per sample came from amplifying reference gene primers. Produced via immunoSEQ multiplex PCR; TCRdb's table is partial and in-frame only. V and J calls and clone size follow that table, whereas D and trimming were derived from the DNA. In the table there are about 320,000 clones, 89% of which are singletons. This CDR3 is 16 amino acids long. V lost 0 bases to trimming and J lost 7 bases; unmatched junction nucleotides: 11. CDR1 and CDR2 (germline): LGHNT, FRNRAP. Patients at the Seattle site were enrolled during active infection and followed longitudinally. Material: peripheral blood. The TCR was taken from a woman aged 25-40 years with COVID-19, enrolled during active disease. The chain employs TRBV12-5 and TRBJ2-5, with 7 bases fitting TRBD2. CDR3 DNA: TGTGCTAGTGGTTTGGTAGAGCGGGGCCCCGAGGTGACCCAGTACTTC. This gives the protein CASGLVERGPEVTQYF.